These 5 T cell receptor beta chains share one sample of origin, sequenced in a study of vaccination and CD4 T cells after COVID-19. Treatment: approximately nine-day PBMC culture with coronavirus spike peptide pools or control peptides (ViraFEST assay). The unexposed donor provided CD4+ T cells, which were taken before the COVID-19 pandemic (2011-2018). For these TCRs, the target antigens are not known. The Oncomine TCR Beta short-read assay was applied to DNA of cultured CD4+ T cells. TCRdb itself ran the PCR reads through MiXCR, one entry per CDR3 protein. Among about 7,000 distinct CDR3 sequences listed, about 34% were seen once. Sequences were obtained from CD4+ T cells from blood, cultured in vitro. The receptors derive from a human donor in good health.

Points on this clonotype: Here the CDR3 omits its conserved ending phenylalanine or tryptophan, so a read error is the likely source. This chain joins TRBV7-2 and TRBJ1-1; weak D call: TRBD1 (6 bases). The V gene's germline CDR1 is SGHTA and CDR2 FQGNSA. The CDR3 is 13 residues long. Trimming shortened V by 2 bases and J by 5 bases, and 9 bases separated the two germline ends. This CDR3 is CASSLQGWTEAFS. CDR3 sequence (DNA): TGTGCCAGCAGCTTACAGGGGTGGACTGAAGCTTTCTCT.

This clonotype was counted between two and nine times. The gene calls are TRBV19 and TRBJ2-7, with TRBD1 matching over 9 bases. This CDR3 region has 14 residues. The V and J ends lost 5 bases and 6 bases, in that order; junction bases with no gene match: 8. CDR1 is LNHDA and CDR2 is SQIVND in the germline V gene (reference sequence). Written as DNA, the CDR3 is TGTGCCAGTAGTCATGGGACAGGGTTCCCCGAGCAGTACTTC. Translating gives CASSHGTGFPEQYF.

The rearrangement links TRBV4-1 to TRBJ1-3; unclear D gene. Germline V gene lookup returns CDR1 MGHRA and CDR2 YSYEKL. V was pared by 0 bases and J by 4 bases, with 13 bases between. CDR3 length equals 16 residues. CDR3 sequence (DNA): TGCGCCAGCAGCCAAGAATTGTTGACGCTCGGAAACACCATATATTTT. Its translation: CASSQELLTLGNTIYF.

The count of this clonotype is one. The junction differs from germline at one of its ends, possibly a read error. The chain combines TRBV12-3 or TRBV12-4 with TRBJ1-1; D may be TRBD1 (5 bases). This CDR3 contains 14 residues. The CDR3 coding sequence is TGTGCCAGCATCATCCTTGGGGGTGGCACTGAAGCTCTCTTT. This sequence encodes CASIILGGGTEALF.

J is TRBJ2-1 and V is TRBV6-2 or TRBV6-3, with a tentative D call TRBD1 (6 bases). Trimming took 4 bases from V and 0 from J, leaving 10 bases between them. The CDR3 loop spans 15 amino acids. Germline V gene data show CDR1 as MNHEY and CDR2 as SVGEGT. The CDR3 DNA sequence: TGTGCCAGCAGTTTCGGGACACCCTCCTACAATGAGCAGTTCTTC. It translates to CASSFGTPSYNEQFF.